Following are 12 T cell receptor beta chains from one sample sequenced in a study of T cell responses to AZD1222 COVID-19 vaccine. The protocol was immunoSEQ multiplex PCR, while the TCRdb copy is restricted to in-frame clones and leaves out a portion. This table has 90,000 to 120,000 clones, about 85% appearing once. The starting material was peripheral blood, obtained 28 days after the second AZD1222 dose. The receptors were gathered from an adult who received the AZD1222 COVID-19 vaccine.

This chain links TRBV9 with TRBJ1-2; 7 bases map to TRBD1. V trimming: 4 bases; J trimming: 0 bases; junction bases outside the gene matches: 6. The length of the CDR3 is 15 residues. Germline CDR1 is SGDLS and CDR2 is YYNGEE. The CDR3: CASSTGTATNYGYTF. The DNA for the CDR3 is TGTGCCAGCAGCACCGGGACAGCTACTAACTATGGCTACACCTTC.

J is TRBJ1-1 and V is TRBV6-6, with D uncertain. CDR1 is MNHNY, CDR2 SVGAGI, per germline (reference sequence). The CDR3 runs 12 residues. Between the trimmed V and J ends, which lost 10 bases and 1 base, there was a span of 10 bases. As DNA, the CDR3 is TGTGCCACCCAGCGAGGGAACACTGAAGCTTTCTTT. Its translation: CATQRGNTEAFF.

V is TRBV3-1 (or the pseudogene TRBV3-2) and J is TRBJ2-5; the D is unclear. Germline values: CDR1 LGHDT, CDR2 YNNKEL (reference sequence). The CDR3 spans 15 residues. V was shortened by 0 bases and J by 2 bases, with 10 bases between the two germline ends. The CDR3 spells CASSQDGTAQETQYF. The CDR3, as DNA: TGTGCCAGCAGCCAAGATGGTACAGCTCAAGAGACCCAGTACTTC.

CDR3 sequence reads: CASSLQGRAGANVLTF. As DNA, the CDR3 is TGTGCCAGCAGCTTACAGGGCAGGGCTGGGGCCAACGTCCTGACTTTC. V and J are TRBV7-3 and TRBJ2-6, with a weak D call TRBD1 (5 bases). Per the germline V gene, CDR1 is SGHTA and CDR2 is FQGTGA. The CDR3 runs 16 residues. V shed 2 bases and J shed 2 bases, with 10 bases lying between them. The full variable domain, rest sourced from reference TRBV7-3 and TRBJ2-6, is GAGVSQTPSNKVTEKGKYVELRCDPISGHTALYWYRQSLGQGPEFLIYFQGTGAADDSGLPNDRFFAVRPEGSVSTLKIQRTERGDSAVYLCASSLQGRAGANVLTFGAGSRLTVL.

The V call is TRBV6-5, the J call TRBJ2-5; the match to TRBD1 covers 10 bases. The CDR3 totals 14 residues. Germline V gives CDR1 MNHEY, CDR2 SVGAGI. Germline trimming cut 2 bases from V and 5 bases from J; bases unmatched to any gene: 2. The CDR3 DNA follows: TGTGCCAGCAGTTACGGACAGGGGGGCGAGACCCAGTACTTC. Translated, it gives CASSYGQGGETQYF.

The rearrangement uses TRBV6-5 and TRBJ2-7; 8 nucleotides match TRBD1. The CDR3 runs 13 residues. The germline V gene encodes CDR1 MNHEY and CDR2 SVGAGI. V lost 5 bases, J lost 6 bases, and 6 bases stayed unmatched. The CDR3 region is CASSLRGRTEQYF. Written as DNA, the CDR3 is TGTGCCAGCAGTCTCAGGGGGCGAACCGAGCAGTACTTC.

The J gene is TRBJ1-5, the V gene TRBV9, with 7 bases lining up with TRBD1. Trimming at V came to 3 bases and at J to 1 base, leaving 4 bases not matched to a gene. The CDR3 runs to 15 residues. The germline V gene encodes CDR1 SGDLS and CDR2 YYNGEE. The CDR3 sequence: CASSATGQSNQPQHF. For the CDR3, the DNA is TGTGCCAGCAGCGCTACGGGACAGAGCAATCAGCCCCAGCATTTT.

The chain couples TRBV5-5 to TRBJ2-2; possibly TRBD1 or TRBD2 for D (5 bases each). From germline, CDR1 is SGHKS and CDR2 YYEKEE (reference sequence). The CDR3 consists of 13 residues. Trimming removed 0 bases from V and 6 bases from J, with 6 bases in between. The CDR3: CASSLGDAGELFF. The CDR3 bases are TGTGCCAGCAGCTTGGGGGACGCCGGGGAGCTGTTTTTT.

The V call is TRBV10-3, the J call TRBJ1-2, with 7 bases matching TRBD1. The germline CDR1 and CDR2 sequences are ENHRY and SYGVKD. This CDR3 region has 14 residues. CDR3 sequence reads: CATKEGAANYGYTF. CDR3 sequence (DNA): TGTGCAACAAAGGAGGGGGCGGCTAACTATGGCTACACCTTC.

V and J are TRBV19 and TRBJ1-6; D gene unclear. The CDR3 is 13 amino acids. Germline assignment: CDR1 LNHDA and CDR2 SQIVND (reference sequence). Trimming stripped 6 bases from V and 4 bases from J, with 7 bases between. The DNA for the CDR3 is TGTGCCAGTAGCCCAGAATATAATTCACCCCTCCACTTT. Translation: CASSPEYNSPLHF. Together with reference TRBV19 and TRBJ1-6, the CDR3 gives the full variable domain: DGGITQSPKYLFRKEGQNVTLSCEQNLNHDAMYWYRQDPGQGLRLIYYSQIVNDFQKGDIAEGYSVSREKKESFPLTVTSAQKNPTAFYLCASSPEYNSPLHFGNGTRLTVT.

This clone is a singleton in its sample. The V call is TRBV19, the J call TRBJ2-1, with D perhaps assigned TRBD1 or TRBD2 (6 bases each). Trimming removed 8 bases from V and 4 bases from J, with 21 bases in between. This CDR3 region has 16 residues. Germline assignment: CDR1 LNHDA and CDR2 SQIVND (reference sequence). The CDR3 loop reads CASDFGGPSRYNEQFF. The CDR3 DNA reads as TGTGCCAGTGACTTTGGGGGGCCGTCAAGGTACAATGAGCAGTTCTTC.

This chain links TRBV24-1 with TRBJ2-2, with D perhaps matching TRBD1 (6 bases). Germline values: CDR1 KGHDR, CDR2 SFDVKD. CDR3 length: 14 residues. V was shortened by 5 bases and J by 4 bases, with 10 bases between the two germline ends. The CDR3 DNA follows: TGTGCCACCAGTGCCGCAGGGGCCACCGGGGAGCTGTTTTTT. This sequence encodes CATSAAGATGELFF.